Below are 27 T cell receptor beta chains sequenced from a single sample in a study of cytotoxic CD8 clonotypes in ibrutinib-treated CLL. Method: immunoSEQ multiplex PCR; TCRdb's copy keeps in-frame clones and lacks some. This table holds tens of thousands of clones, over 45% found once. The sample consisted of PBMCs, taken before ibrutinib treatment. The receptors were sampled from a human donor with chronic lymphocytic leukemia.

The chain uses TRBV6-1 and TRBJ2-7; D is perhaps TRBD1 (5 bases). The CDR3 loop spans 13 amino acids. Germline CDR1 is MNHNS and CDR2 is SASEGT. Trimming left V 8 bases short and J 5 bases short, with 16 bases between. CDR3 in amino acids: CASCRTQMNEQYF. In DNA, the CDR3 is TGTGCCAGCTGCCGGACACAAATGAACGAGCAGTACTTC.

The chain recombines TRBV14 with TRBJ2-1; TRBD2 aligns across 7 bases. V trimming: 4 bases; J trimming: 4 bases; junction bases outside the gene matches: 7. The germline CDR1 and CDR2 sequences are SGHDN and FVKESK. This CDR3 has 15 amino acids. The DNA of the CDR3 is TGTGCCAGCAGCCTAATACTAGCGTTATACAATGAGCAGTTCTTC. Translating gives CASSLILALYNEQFF.

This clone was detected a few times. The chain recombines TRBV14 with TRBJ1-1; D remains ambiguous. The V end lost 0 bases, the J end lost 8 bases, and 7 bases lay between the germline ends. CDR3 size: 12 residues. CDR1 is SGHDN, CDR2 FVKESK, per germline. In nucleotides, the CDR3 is TGTGCCAGCAGCCAAGAAAATGCGGAAGCTTTCTTT. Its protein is CASSQENAEAFF.

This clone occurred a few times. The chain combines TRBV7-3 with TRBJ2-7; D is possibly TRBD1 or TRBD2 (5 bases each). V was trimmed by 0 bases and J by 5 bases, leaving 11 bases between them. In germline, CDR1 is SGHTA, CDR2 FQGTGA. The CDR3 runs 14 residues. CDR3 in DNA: TGTGCCAGCAGCTTAACGGCCCCGGGGCACGAGCAGTACTTC. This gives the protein CASSLTAPGHEQYF.

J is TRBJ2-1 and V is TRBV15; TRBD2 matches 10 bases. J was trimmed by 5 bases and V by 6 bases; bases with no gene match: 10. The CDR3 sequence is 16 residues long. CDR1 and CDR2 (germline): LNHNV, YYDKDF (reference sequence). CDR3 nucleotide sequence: TGTGCCACCAGGCCTCCAAGCGGGGGGGCTGACAATGAGCAGTTCTTC. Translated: CATRPPSGGADNEQFF.

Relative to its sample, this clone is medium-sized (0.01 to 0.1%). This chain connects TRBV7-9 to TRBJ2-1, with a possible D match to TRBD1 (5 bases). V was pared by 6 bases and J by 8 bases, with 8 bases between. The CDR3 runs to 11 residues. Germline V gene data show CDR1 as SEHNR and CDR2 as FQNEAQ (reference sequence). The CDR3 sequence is CASRQGYEQFF. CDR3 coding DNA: TGTGCCAGCAGGCAGGGCTATGAGCAGTTCTTC.

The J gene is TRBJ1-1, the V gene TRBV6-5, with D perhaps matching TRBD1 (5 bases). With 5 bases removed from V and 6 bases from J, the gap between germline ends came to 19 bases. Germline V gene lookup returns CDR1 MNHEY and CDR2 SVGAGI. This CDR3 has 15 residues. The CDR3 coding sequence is TGTGCCAGCAGTCCGGGGTGGGGCGGAAAGGCTGAAGCTTTCTTT. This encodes CASSPGWGGKAEAFF.

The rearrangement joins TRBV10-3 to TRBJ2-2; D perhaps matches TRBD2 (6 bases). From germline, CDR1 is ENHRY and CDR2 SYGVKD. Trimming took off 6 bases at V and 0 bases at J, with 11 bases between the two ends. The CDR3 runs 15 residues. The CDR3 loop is CAISPGGTNTGELFF. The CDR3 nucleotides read TGTGCCATCAGCCCCGGGGGTACGAACACCGGGGAGCTGTTTTTT.

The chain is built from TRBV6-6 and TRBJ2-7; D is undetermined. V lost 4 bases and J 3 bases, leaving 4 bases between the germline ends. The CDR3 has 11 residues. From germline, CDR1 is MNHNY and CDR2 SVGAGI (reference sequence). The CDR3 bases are TGTGCCAGCAGTTGGCGCTACGAGCAGTACTTC. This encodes CASSWRYEQYF.

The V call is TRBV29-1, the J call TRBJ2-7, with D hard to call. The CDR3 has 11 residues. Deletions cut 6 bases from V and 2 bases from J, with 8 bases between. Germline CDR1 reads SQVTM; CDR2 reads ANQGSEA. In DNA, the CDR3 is TGCAGCGTCGCCGACACCTACGAGCAGTACTTC. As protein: CSVADTYEQYF.

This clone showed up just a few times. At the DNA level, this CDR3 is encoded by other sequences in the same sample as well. The CDR3 is CASSLRGGNEQFF. CDR3 nucleotides: TGTGCCAGCAGCTTGCGGGGGGGCAATGAGCAGTTCTTC. V is TRBV5-4 and J is TRBJ2-1, with 8 bases aligning to TRBD2. The junction had 0 bases not matched to a gene; V was cut back by 1 base and J by 6 bases. CDR1 and CDR2 from the germline V gene are SGHNT and YYREEE (reference sequence). The CDR3 contains 13 residues.

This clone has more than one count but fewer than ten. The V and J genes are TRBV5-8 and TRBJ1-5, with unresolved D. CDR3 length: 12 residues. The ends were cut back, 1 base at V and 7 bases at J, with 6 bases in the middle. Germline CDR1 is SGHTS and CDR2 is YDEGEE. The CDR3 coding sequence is TGTGCCAGCAGCTTGAGATCCCAGCCCCAGCATTTT. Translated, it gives CASSLRSQPQHF.

The CDR3 loop reads CASSDSDRGPHQPQHF. Here the CDR3 DNA reads TGTGCCAGCAGTGACTCTGACAGGGGGCCCCATCAGCCCCAGCATTTT. V usage is TRBV25-1 and J usage is TRBJ1-5; TRBD1 matches 10 bases. The CDR3 is 16 residues long. Trimming at V came to 3 bases and at J to 5 bases, leaving 7 bases not matched to a gene. The V gene's germline CDR1 is MGHDK and CDR2 SYGVNS.

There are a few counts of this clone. For the CDR3, the DNA is TGCGCCAGCAGCCAAGCCGGAAACAGGGGCCCCACAGATACGCAGTATTTT. It encodes CASSQAGNRGPTDTQYF. The rearrangement links TRBV4-1 to TRBJ2-3; 7 bases fit TRBD1. Germline CDR1 is MGHRA and CDR2 is YSYEKL. V shed 1 base and J 2 bases; nucleotides not matched to a gene: 9. The CDR3 loop spans 17 amino acids.

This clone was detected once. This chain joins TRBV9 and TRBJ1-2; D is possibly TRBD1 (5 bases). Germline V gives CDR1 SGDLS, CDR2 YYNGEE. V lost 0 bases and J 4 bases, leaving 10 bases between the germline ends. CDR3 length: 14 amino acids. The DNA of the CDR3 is TGTGCCAGCAGCGTAGAAACAGGCCTCTATGGCTACACCTTC. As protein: CASSVETGLYGYTF.

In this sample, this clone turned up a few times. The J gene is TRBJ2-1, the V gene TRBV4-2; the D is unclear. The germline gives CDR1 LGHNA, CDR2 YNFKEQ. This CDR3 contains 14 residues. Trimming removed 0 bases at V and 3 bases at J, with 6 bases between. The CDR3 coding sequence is TGTGCCAGCAGCCAAGACGAGGACTACAATGAGCAGTTCTTC. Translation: CASSQDEDYNEQFF.

In DNA form, the CDR3 reads TGCGCCAGCAGCTTGCTTAGCGGGGAAGAGACCCAGTACTTC. This sequence encodes CASSLLSGEETQYF. The V call is TRBV5-1, the J call TRBJ2-5, with 8 bases lining up with TRBD2. Trimming cost V 1 base and J 3 bases; bases outside gene matches: 2. The length of the CDR3 is 14 residues. The V gene's germline CDR1 is SGHRS and CDR2 YFSETQ.

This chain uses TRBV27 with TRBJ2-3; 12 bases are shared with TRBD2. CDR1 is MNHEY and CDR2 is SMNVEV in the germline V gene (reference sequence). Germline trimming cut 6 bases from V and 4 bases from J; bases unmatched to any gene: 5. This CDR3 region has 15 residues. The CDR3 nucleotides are TGTGCCAGCAGATCTAGCGGGGGGGCCTCAGATACGCAGTATTTT. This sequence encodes CASRSSGGASDTQYF.

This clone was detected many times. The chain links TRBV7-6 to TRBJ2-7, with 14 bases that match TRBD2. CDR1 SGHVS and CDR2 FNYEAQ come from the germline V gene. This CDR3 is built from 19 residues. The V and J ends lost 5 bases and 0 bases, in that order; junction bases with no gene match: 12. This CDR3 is CASSPNLGLAGAFSYEQYF. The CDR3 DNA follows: TGTGCCAGCAGCCCCAACTTGGGACTAGCGGGGGCCTTCTCCTACGAGCAGTACTTC.

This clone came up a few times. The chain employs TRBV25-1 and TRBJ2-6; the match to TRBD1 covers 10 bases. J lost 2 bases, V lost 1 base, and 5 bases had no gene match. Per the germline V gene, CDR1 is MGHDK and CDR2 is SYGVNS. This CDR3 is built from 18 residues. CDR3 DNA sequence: TGTGCCAGCAGTGAATGGGGGACAGGGGTTCCTGGGGCCAACGTCCTGACTTTC. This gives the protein CASSEWGTGVPGANVLTF.

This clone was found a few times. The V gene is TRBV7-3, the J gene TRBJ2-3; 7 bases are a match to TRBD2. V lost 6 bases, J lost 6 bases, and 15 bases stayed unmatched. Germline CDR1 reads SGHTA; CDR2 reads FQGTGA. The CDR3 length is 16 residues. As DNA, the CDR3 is TGTGCCAGCAGTATTCAGGGAGGGGTTGGAGCGGATACGCAGTATTTT. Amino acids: CASSIQGGVGADTQYF.

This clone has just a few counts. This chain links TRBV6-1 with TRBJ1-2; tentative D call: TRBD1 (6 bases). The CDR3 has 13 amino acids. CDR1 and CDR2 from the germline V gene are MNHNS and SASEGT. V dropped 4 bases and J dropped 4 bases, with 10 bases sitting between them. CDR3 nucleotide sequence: TGTGCCAGCAGTGGAGGACAGATCTATGGCTACACCTTC. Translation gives CASSGGQIYGYTF.

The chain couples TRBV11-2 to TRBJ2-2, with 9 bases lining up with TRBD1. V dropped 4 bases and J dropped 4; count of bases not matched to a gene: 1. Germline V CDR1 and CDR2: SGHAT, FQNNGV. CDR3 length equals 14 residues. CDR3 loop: CASSSTGGTGELFF. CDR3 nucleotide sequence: TGTGCCAGCAGCTCGACAGGGGGCACCGGGGAGCTGTTTTTT.

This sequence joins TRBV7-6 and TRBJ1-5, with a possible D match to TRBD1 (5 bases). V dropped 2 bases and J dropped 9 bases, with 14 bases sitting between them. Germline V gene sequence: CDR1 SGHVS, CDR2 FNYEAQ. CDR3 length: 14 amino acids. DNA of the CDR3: TGTGCCAGCAGCTTAATGAGAGGGGAATCGCCCCAGCATTTT. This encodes CASSLMRGESPQHF.

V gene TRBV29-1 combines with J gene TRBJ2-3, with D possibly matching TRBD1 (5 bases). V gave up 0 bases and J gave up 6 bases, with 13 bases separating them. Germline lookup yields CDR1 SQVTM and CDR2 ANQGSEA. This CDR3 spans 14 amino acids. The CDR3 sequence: CSVEELQGWDTQYF. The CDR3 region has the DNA TGCAGCGTTGAAGAGCTGCAGGGATGGGATACGCAGTATTTT.

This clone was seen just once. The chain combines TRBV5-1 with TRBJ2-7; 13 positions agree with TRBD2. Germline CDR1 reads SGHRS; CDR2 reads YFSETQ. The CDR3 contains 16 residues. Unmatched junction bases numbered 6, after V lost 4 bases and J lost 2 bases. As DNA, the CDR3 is TGCGCCAGCAGCCCGACTAGCGGGGGGCCCCCCTACGAGCAGTACTTC. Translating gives CASSPTSGGPPYEQYF.

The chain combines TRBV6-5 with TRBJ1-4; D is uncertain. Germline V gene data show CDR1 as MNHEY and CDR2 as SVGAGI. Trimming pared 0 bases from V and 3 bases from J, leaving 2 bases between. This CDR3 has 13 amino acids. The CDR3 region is CASSYSPNEKLFF. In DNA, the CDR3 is TGTGCCAGCAGTTACTCTCCTAATGAAAAACTGTTTTTT.